This TCR beta chain was recorded in a study of T cell responses to AZD1222 COVID-19 vaccine. Using immunoSEQ multiplex PCR, the repertoire was profiled, and TCRdb retains in-frame clones only, with some absent. The sample yields about 46,000 clones, over 85% seen once. The CDR3 loop spans 17 amino acids. The junction had 6 bases not matched to a gene; V was cut back by 1 base and J by 3 bases. Germline V lookup: CDR1 SGHRS, CDR2 YFSETQ. The receptor comes from an adult who received the AZD1222 COVID-19 vaccine. The sequencing used peripheral blood, collected 28 days after the second AZD1222 dose. This sequence joins TRBV5-1 and TRBJ2-7; 14 nucleotides align to TRBD2. As DNA, the CDR3 is TGCGCCAGCAGCTTGTCAATAGGGACTAGCGGGAGCTACGAGCAGTACTTC. It translates to CASSLSIGTSGSYEQYF.